This TCR beta chain appears in the sequencing data of a study of shared T cell receptors in the human thymus. This clone was seen a single time. The data were produced by immunoSEQ multiplex PCR, yet TCRdb's version contains in-frame clones alone and is incomplete. Of about 380,000 clones in the sample, 95% are singletons; the top ten hold about 0.02%. The CDR3 consists of 15 residues. The trim removed 5 bases at V and 9 bases at J, leaving 10 bases unmatched. The V gene's germline CDR1 is SEHNR and CDR2 FQNEAQ (reference sequence). The receptor's source is a human donor. The sequenced material came from thymocytes. V usage is TRBV7-9 and J usage is TRBJ2-2; 9 bases agree with TRBD1. The CDR3 nucleotides are TGTGCCAGCAGCCATACAGGGGGCGAATACAGGGAGCTGTTTTTT. Translation: CASSHTGGEYRELFF. Complete variable domain (other parts from reference TRBV7-9 and TRBJ2-2): DTGVSQNPRHKITKRGQNVTFRCDPISEHNRLYWYRQTLGQGPEFLTYFQNEAQLEKSRLLSDRFSAERPKGSFSTLEIQRTEQGDSAMYLCASSHTGGEYRELFFGEGSRLTVL.